This T cell receptor (beta chain) was captured in a study of blood T cell repertoires in COVID-19 (dated by TCRdb to about 2020). Turning to the overall study: Samples covering the acute and convalescent phases of COVID-19 were provided by collaborators in the United States, Italy and Spain. The material from the prospective study consisted of cDNA or gDNA derived from T cells, B-cell-depleted T cells, or PBMCs. Subjects who had been exposed to COVID-19, were actively infected with it, or had recovered from it provided the deeply sampled blood TCRbeta repertoires that made up the dataset. The repertoires were released in a freely available public database intended as a resource for research on the immune response to SARS-CoV-2. Samples came from the ongoing ImmuneRACE study (first 160 participants) plus 1,254 subjects from 6 global collaborators. Sample metadata almost always included a de-identified subject ID, COVID-19 status, age in years and sex. Where available, HLA class I and class II types were taken from metadata supplied by the sample provider and were not determined by assay-based typing.

What the research found in general, with its limitations: Clinical and demographic metadata were provided uncurated, with the amount varying by source and participant.

The germline V gene specifies SNHLY as CDR1 and FYNNEI as CDR2. V ends up 5 bases short and J 8 bases short, with an unmatched junction base count of 20. The CDR3 runs 20 residues from the cysteine to the phenylalanine. Just CDR3 DNA is preserved here, 60 bases in frame from base 1. Collaborating institutions collected whole blood in K2EDTA tubes following their own protocols. For TCRbeta analysis, collaborator samples were shipped as frozen whole blood, as isolated PBMCs, or as DNA extracted from either sample type. TCRbeta CDR3 regions were amplified from genomic DNA by means of the immunoSEQ Assay, a bias-controlled multiplex PCR. On the authors' methods: The number of nucleated cells in each sample was estimated by amplification of reference gene primers within the assay. To quantify the absolute abundance of each unique TCRbeta CDR3 rearrangement, sequence reads were collapsed and filtered. For each sample, productive Simpson clonality was calculated as the square root of Simpson's diversity index over productive rearrangements. The table was pulled from immuneACCESS by TCRdb, which kept in-frame rearrangements only. Such tables lose some clones; where checked, under half of the loss comes from unresolved V genes, and the rest has no known cause. V and J calls and clone size are those listed in that table; D and trimming were worked out from the DNA. The sample table contains about 250,000 clones; only one count was recorded for approximately 85% of them. Clones ranked in the top ten supply more than 4.5% of the sample.

This clone was seen only once. Its target antigen remains unknown. It has no much larger one-base neighbor in the sample; base qualities were not kept. Sequencing input: peripheral blood. The sequence joins TRBV2 to TRBJ2-3; 15 central nucleotides agree with TRBD2. This clonotype originated in a man aged 50 to 60 with active or convalescent COVID-19. The CDR3 here reads CASSPTAGTSGRPGLGTQYF. The nucleotide sequence is TGTGCCAGCAGTCCCACCGCCGGGACTAGCGGGAGGCCCGGGCTTGGTACGCAGTATTTT.